This TCR beta chain was captured by sequencing in a study of vaccination effects on CD4 cells after COVID-19. Study-level information: Post-vaccine draws lagged the second dose by a median of 72 days.

CD4+ T cells were isolated after 10 days of culture. Every participant took two doses of the BNT162b2 or mRNA-1273 vaccine. Libraries were prepared by immunoSEQ multiplex PCR; TCRdb keeps only in-frame clonotypes and omits some of them. Of over 45,000 clones detected, 55% to 75% appear once; the ten largest clones hold 6.5% to 9%. This clone was found a few times. The antigen is undetermined. Sequencing was performed on CD4+ T cells from PBMCs cultured without peptide, taken after COVID-19 vaccination. The receptor comes from a human donor who received a COVID-19 vaccine.

The CDR3 coding sequence is TGTGCCAGCAGGATGGGACAGTACTACGAGCAGTACTTC. Translated: CASRMGQYYEQYF. This chain joins TRBV6-6 and TRBJ2-7, with 7 bases identical to TRBD1. Germline lookup yields CDR1 MNHNY and CDR2 SVGAGI (reference sequence). This CDR3 comprises 13 residues. Trimming took 6 bases from V and 3 from J; bases not matched to a gene: 5.